These T cell receptor beta chains were read from a single sample in a study of OX40 agonist ivuxolimab in advanced cancers. Only in-frame clones appear in the TCRdb table, and some are missing; sequencing was by immunoSEQ multiplex PCR. The table has around 56,000 clones, approximately 91% seen once. This material consisted of CD4+ or CD8+ T cells sorted from blood, taken in a trial of the OX40 agonist ivuxolimab. The receptors originated from an adult with an advanced solid tumor such as melanoma, head and neck, liver or kidney cancer. The CDR3 runs from the conserved cysteine through the conserved F or W. Fields, in order: J gene, V gene, D gene, clone size, CDR3 protein, CDR3 DNA. The D gene is left open where the match is weak. Clone size appears in some rows only: once, few, many, or a class for an expanded clone.

j_gene: TRBJ2-1
v_gene: TRBV11-3
d_gene: TRBD1
abundance: .
CDR3aa: CASSLDWTGYNEQFF
CDR3nt: TGTGCCAGCAGCTTAGACTGGACAGGCTACAATGAGCAGTTCTTC

j_gene: TRBJ1-3
v_gene: TRBV11-2
d_gene: .
abundance: .
CDR3aa: CASSLQIALPGLSGNTIYF
CDR3nt: TGTGCCAGCAGCTTACAAATTGCTTTGCCGGGCCTCTCTGGAAACACCATATATTTT

j_gene: TRBJ2-7
v_gene: TRBV28
d_gene: TRBD2
abundance: .
CDR3aa: CASSLTSVYEQYF
CDR3nt: TGTGCCAGCAGTTTAACTAGCGTATACGAGCAGTACTTC

j_gene: TRBJ2-1
v_gene: TRBV13
d_gene: TRBD1
abundance: once
CDR3aa: CASSTQGLSSPEQFF
CDR3nt: TGTGCCAGCAGTACACAGGGGCTTTCTAGTCCTGAGCAGTTCTTC

j_gene: TRBJ1-1
v_gene: TRBV4-3
d_gene: TRBD1
abundance: .
CDR3aa: CASSQLRGQANTEAFF
CDR3nt: TGCGCCAGCAGCCAGCTCAGGGGGCAGGCGAACACTGAAGCTTTCTTT

j_gene: TRBJ2-2
v_gene: TRBV6-5
d_gene: .
abundance: .
CDR3aa: CASMDGAGELFF
CDR3nt: TGTGCCAGCATGGATGGCGCCGGGGAGCTGTTTTTT

j_gene: TRBJ2-3
v_gene: TRBV2
d_gene: TRBD2
abundance: once
CDR3aa: CASTIAGAFTDTQYF
CDR3nt: TGTGCCAGCACCATAGCGGGGGCCTTCACAGATACGCAGTATTTT

j_gene: TRBJ2-5
v_gene: TRBV28
d_gene: .
abundance: .
CDR3aa: CASSTQGRETQYF
CDR3nt: TGTGCCAGCAGTACCCAGGGTCGGGAGACCCAGTACTTC

j_gene: TRBJ2-1
v_gene: TRBV2
d_gene: .
abundance: .
CDR3aa: CASSEALLYNEQFF
CDR3nt: TGTGCCAGCAGTGAAGCGCTACTTTACAATGAGCAGTTCTTC

j_gene: TRBJ1-1
v_gene: TRBV7-2
d_gene: .
abundance: .
CDR3aa: CASSFEGTSGAEAFF
CDR3nt: TGTGCCAGCAGCTTCGAGGGGACATCTGGGGCTGAAGCTTTCTTT

j_gene: TRBJ2-7
v_gene: TRBV5-6
d_gene: TRBD1
abundance: .
CDR3aa: CASSPTGERDEQYF
CDR3nt: TGTGCCAGCAGCCCCACAGGGGAACGGGACGAGCAGTACTTC

j_gene: TRBJ2-3
v_gene: TRBV27
d_gene: .
abundance: .
CDR3aa: CAIGSADTQYF
CDR3nt: TGTGCCATAGGGAGCGCAGATACGCAGTATTTT

j_gene: TRBJ2-7
v_gene: TRBV4-3
d_gene: TRBD1
abundance: .
CDR3aa: CASSQEYRGRYEQYF
CDR3nt: TGCGCCAGCAGCCAAGAGTACAGGGGGCGGTACGAGCAGTACTTC

j_gene: TRBJ2-1
v_gene: TRBV6-5
d_gene: .
abundance: .
CDR3aa: CASTRANNEQFF
CDR3nt: TGTGCCAGCACTCGGGCCAACAATGAGCAGTTCTTC

j_gene: TRBJ1-1
v_gene: TRBV4-1
d_gene: .
abundance: once
CDR3aa: CASSQLQDGIEAFF
CDR3nt: TGCGCCAGCAGCCAGCTACAGGACGGGATTGAAGCTTTCTTT

j_gene: TRBJ1-1
v_gene: TRBV5-1
d_gene: .
abundance: .
CDR3aa: CASSVTTNTEAFF
CDR3nt: TGCGCCAGCAGCGTCACAACGAACACTGAAGCTTTCTTT

j_gene: TRBJ2-3
v_gene: TRBV5-1
d_gene: .
abundance: .
CDR3aa: CASSLVTGEGDTQYF
CDR3nt: TGCGCCAGCAGCTTGGTAACAGGCGAAGGAGATACGCAGTATTTT

j_gene: TRBJ2-5
v_gene: TRBV19
d_gene: TRBD1
abundance: .
CDR3aa: CASSQGPQIQYF
CDR3nt: TGTGCCAGCTCACAGGGGCCACAGATCCAGTACTTC

j_gene: TRBJ2-3
v_gene: TRBV7-9
d_gene: .
abundance: .
CDR3aa: CASSLGQGTDTQYF
CDR3nt: TGTGCCAGCAGCTTGGGGCAGGGAACAGATACGCAGTATTTT

j_gene: TRBJ2-5
v_gene: TRBV7-7
d_gene: TRBD1
abundance: .
CDR3aa: CASSPRTGGGQETQYF
CDR3nt: TGTGCCAGCAGCCCCCGGACAGGGGGCGGCCAAGAGACCCAGTACTTC

j_gene: TRBJ2-3
v_gene: TRBV4-1
d_gene: TRBD2
abundance: once
CDR3aa: CASSQEGYPLAGGPYAVQYF
CDR3nt: TGCGCCAGCAGCCAAGAAGGTTACCCACTAGCGGGGGGCCCCTACGCCGTACAGTATTTT

j_gene: TRBJ1-5
v_gene: TRBV19
d_gene: TRBD1
abundance: .
CDR3aa: CASRFQGANQPQHF
CDR3nt: TGTGCCAGTAGATTCCAGGGGGCCAATCAGCCCCAGCATTTT

j_gene: TRBJ1-3
v_gene: TRBV9
d_gene: .
abundance: .
CDR3aa: CASSPGGGTGNTIYF
CDR3nt: TGTGCCAGCAGCCCCGGGGGGGGTACTGGAAACACCATATATTTT

j_gene: TRBJ2-7
v_gene: TRBV27
d_gene: .
abundance: .
CDR3aa: CASSLEGSYEQYF
CDR3nt: TGTGCCAGCAGTTTAGAGGGGTCCTACGAGCAGTACTTC

j_gene: TRBJ2-2
v_gene: TRBV7-6
d_gene: TRBD1
abundance: .
CDR3aa: CASSLFPGQGARELFF
CDR3nt: TGTGCCAGCAGCTTGTTCCCGGGACAGGGGGCGCGGGAGCTGTTTTTT

j_gene: TRBJ1-1
v_gene: TRBV7-6
d_gene: TRBD1
abundance: once
CDR3aa: CASRRPGQGPEAFF
CDR3nt: TGTGCCAGCAGGCGACCGGGACAGGGCCCTGAAGCTTTCTTT

j_gene: TRBJ2-5
v_gene: TRBV29-1
d_gene: TRBD2
abundance: few
CDR3aa: CSVMTSYETQYF
CDR3nt: TGCAGCGTAATGACTAGCTATGAGACCCAGTACTTC

j_gene: TRBJ2-3
v_gene: TRBV12-5
d_gene: .
abundance: .
CDR3aa: CASGPGRGPPDTQYF
CDR3nt: TGTGCTAGTGGCCCAGGGCGGGGTCCCCCAGATACGCAGTATTTT

j_gene: TRBJ1-4
v_gene: TRBV9
d_gene: .
abundance: few
CDR3aa: CASSAPVGRGNEKLFF
CDR3nt: TGTGCCAGCAGCGCTCCGGTAGGGCGGGGTAATGAAAAACTGTTTTTT

j_gene: TRBJ1-2
v_gene: TRBV4-1
d_gene: .
abundance: .
CDR3aa: CASSRIGWERNYGYTF
CDR3nt: TGCGCCAGCAGCCGAATTGGATGGGAGAGGAACTATGGCTACACCTTC

j_gene: TRBJ2-3
v_gene: TRBV5-1
d_gene: .
abundance: .
CDR3aa: CASSALYETDTQYF
CDR3nt: TGCGCCAGCAGCGCTCTCTATGAAACAGATACGCAGTATTTT

j_gene: TRBJ2-3
v_gene: TRBV4-1
d_gene: TRBD2
abundance: .
CDR3aa: CASSGRTSGEPSTDTQYF
CDR3nt: TGCGCCAGCAGTGGTCGGACTAGCGGGGAGCCTAGCACAGATACGCAGTATTTT

j_gene: TRBJ2-1
v_gene: TRBV27
d_gene: .
abundance: .
CDR3aa: CASSLGGSSYNEQFF
CDR3nt: TGTGCCAGCAGTTTAGGCGGAAGCTCCTACAATGAGCAGTTCTTC

j_gene: TRBJ2-1
v_gene: TRBV6-4
d_gene: TRBD2
abundance: once
CDR3aa: CASSDSNGREGQGYNEQFF
CDR3nt: TGTGCCAGCAGTGACTCGAACGGGCGGGAGGGCCAGGGATACAATGAGCAGTTCTTC

j_gene: TRBJ1-1
v_gene: TRBV29-1
d_gene: .
abundance: .
CDR3aa: CSVFGRGDTEAFF
CDR3nt: TGCAGCGTTTTTGGTAGGGGCGACACTGAAGCTTTCTTT

j_gene: TRBJ2-1
v_gene: TRBV19
d_gene: .
abundance: .
CDR3aa: CASSIVWGFYNEQFF
CDR3nt: TGTGCCAGTAGTATAGTCTGGGGGTTCTACAATGAGCAGTTCTTC